The rows below give T cell receptor beta chains drawn from one sample of a study of blood T cell repertoires in COVID-19. The assay was immunoSEQ multiplex PCR, and TCRdb's table has in-frame clones only and misses some. The sample holds about 260,000 clones, 80% to 90% seen once. The sequencing input was peripheral blood. The receptors shown here come from a woman in her 70s with COVID-19, enrolled during active disease. Both conserved end residues are part of each CDR3. The D gene is left open where the match is weak. Size tells how often a clone was seen (once, few, many) or the class of an expanded clone, and some rows leave it out.

j_call,cdr3_length,d_call,v_call,clone_size,cdr3_aa,cdr3_nt
TRBJ2-1,13,TRBD2,TRBV9,-,CASRLAGDNEQFF,TGTGCCAGCAGGCTAGCGGGAGACAATGAGCAGTTCTTC
TRBJ1-5,17,TRBD1,TRBV5-6,-,CASRPRQGLGSNQPQHF,TGTGCCAGCAGGCCTAGACAGGGCCTTGGGAGCAATCAGCCCCAGCATTTT
TRBJ1-1,16,TRBD1,TRBV15,-,CATSRGGTGLNTEAFF,TGTGCCACCAGCAGAGGTGGGACAGGGCTGAACACTGAAGCTTTCTTT
TRBJ2-5,17,TRBD2,TRBV4-1,-,CASSQDGTSGGQETQYF,TGCGCCAGCAGCCAAGATGGGACTAGCGGGGGACAAGAGACCCAGTACTTC
TRBJ2-7,13,-,TRBV7-2,-,CASSSRSSYEQYF,TGTGCCAGCAGCTCTAGGAGCTCCTACGAGCAGTACTTC
TRBJ2-7,13,TRBD1,TRBV29-1,-,CSVMGQGKVEQYF,TGCAGCGTCATGGGACAGGGTAAGGTCGAGCAGTACTTC
TRBJ2-2,16,TRBD1,TRBV5-1,-,CASSFLGRGRTGELFF,TGCGCCAGCAGCTTTCTAGGCAGGGGGCGTACCGGGGAGCTGTTTTTT
TRBJ2-5,15,-,TRBV28,-,CASRGGLGGSKTQYF,TGTGCCAGCAGGGGAGGACTAGGGGGTTCGAAGACCCAGTACTTC
TRBJ1-6,15,-,TRBV28,-,CASSFQGAENSPLHF,TGTGCCAGCAGTTTTCAAGGGGCGGAAAATTCACCCCTCCACTTT
TRBJ2-1,17,TRBD2,TRBV7-6,few,CASSLRSPSGRGDEQFF,TGTGCCAGCAGCTTACGCAGTCCTAGCGGGAGGGGGGATGAGCAGTTCTTC
TRBJ2-1,17,TRBD2,TRBV7-9,-,CASSSRRLAGVWNEQFF,TGTGCCAGCAGCTCCCGTCGACTAGCGGGAGTGTGGAATGAGCAGTTCTTC
TRBJ2-2,15,-,TRBV19,-,CASSMVRVGTGELFF,TGTGCCAGTAGTATGGTCAGGGTTGGGACCGGGGAGCTGTTTTTT
TRBJ1-5,13,-,TRBV29-1,-,CSIQTEGNQPQHF,TGCAGCATACAGACAGAGGGCAATCAGCCCCAGCATTTT
TRBJ2-7,14,TRBD1,TRBV9,once,CASSVRTGDYEQYF,TGTGCCAGCAGCGTCCGGACAGGGGACTACGAGCAGTACTTC
TRBJ2-7,15,TRBD2,TRBV30,-,CAWSVGGGRANEQYF,TGTGCCTGGAGTGTAGGTGGCGGGAGGGCAAACGAGCAGTACTTC
TRBJ2-1,14,-,TRBV5-4,-,CASSPRDYYNEQFF,TGTGCCAGCAGCCCCCGGGATTACTACAATGAGCAGTTCTTC
TRBJ1-2,15,TRBD1,TRBV19,-,CASSTQGVPGYGYTF,TGTGCCAGTAGTACACAGGGGGTGCCCGGCTATGGCTACACCTTC
TRBJ2-1,13,-,TRBV2,-,CASSEFQGYEQFF,TGTGCCAGCAGTGAATTCCAGGGTTATGAGCAGTTCTTC
TRBJ1-1,18,-,TRBV30,-,CAWRYYSPQGAVNTEAFF,TGTGCCTGGAGGTACTATTCCCCACAAGGGGCAGTAAACACTGAAGCTTTCTTT
TRBJ2-1,16,TRBD2,TRBV11-3,-,CASSLGSSGRYNEQFF,TGTGCCAGCAGCTTAGGATCTAGCGGGAGATACAATGAGCAGTTCTTC
TRBJ1-1,15,TRBD1,TRBV6-5,few,CASSYRVDRATEAFF,TGTGCCAGCAGTTACCGGGTGGACAGGGCCACTGAAGCTTTCTTT
TRBJ2-3,16,TRBD2,TRBV7-2,-,CASSLGLAGVTDTQYF,TGTGCCAGCAGCTTAGGACTAGCGGGAGTGACAGATACGCAGTATTTT
TRBJ2-5,11,-,TRBV30,once,CAWSGQETQYF,TGTGCCTGGTCAGGGCAGGAGACCCAGTACTTC
TRBJ2-1,15,-,TRBV20-1,-,CSASRLESSYNEQFF,TGCAGTGCTAGTCGGCTGGAGAGCTCCTACAATGAGCAGTTCTTC
TRBJ1-1,15,TRBD1,TRBV4-1,-,CASSQMGQGAGGAFF,TGCGCCAGCAGCCAAATGGGACAGGGGGCTGGTGGGGCTTTCTTT
TRBJ1-6,12,-,TRBV2,once,CASSEGASPLHF,TGTGCCAGCAGTGAAGGGGCTTCACCCCTCCACTTT
TRBJ2-2,14,-,TRBV5-1,-,CASSLAQVTGELFF,TGCGCCAGCAGCTTGGCACAGGTCACCGGGGAGCTGTTTTTT
TRBJ1-5,14,TRBD1,TRBV5-1,-,CASSPGQGEQPQHF,TGCGCCAGCAGCCCGGGACAGGGTGAGCAGCCCCAGCATTTT
TRBJ1-4,14,-,TRBV7-9,-,CASRKAATNEKLFF,TGTGCCAGTCGGAAAGCGGCAACTAATGAAAAACTGTTTTTT
TRBJ1-5,13,-,TRBV6-2/TRBV6-3,-,CASSYFGSQPQHF,TGTGCCAGCAGTTACTTTGGGAGCCAGCCCCAGCATTTT
TRBJ1-5,13,-,TRBV12-3/TRBV12-4,-,CASSSDRGQPQHF,TGTGCCAGCAGTTCGGACAGAGGGCAGCCCCAGCATTTT
TRBJ2-3,16,TRBD1,TRBV18,-,CASSWDRISSTDTQYF,TGTGCCAGCTCGTGGGACAGGATTTCTAGCACAGATACGCAGTATTTT
TRBJ2-1,15,-,TRBV5-4,-,CASSSGREYGNEQFF,TGTGCCAGCAGCTCTGGCCGGGAGTATGGCAATGAGCAGTTCTTC
TRBJ1-1,14,TRBD1,TRBV11-2,few,CASSSRTGNTEAFF,TGTGCCAGCAGCTCCCGGACAGGGAACACTGAAGCTTTCTTT
TRBJ2-7,12,-,TRBV5-6,-,CASSRQFSEQYF,TGTGCCAGCAGTCGACAGTTTTCCGAGCAGTACTTC
TRBJ1-2,15,-,TRBV4-3,-,CASSQGLGVSDGYTF,TGCGCCAGCAGCCAAGGACTGGGAGTATCAGATGGCTACACCTTC
TRBJ2-7,12,-,TRBV6-1,-,CASSEDQYEQYF,TGTGCCAGCAGTGAAGACCAGTACGAGCAGTACTTC